The rows below give T cell receptor beta chains drawn from one sample of a study of T cells in localized non-small cell lung cancer. This table comes from immunoSEQ multiplex PCR, and its TCRdb copy is limited to in-frame clones, with some not included. The sample has around 100,000 clones, roughly 87% seen once. This material consisted of peripheral blood, taken before any cancer treatment. The receptors were sampled from a man aged 35 to 70 with stage I squamous cell lung carcinoma. The CDR3 runs from the conserved cysteine through the conserved F or W. A D gene is named only where the DNA matches it firmly. Clone size appears in some rows only: once, few, many, or a class for an expanded clone.

clone_size j_call v_call d_call cdr3_aa cdr3_nt
few TRBJ2-1 TRBV7-3 . CASSAASGASYNEQFF TGTGCCAGCAGCGCCGCCTCGGGGGCCTCCTACAATGAGCAGTTCTTC
. TRBJ2-1 TRBV5-5 . CASSFQGMGNEQFF TGTGCCAGCAGCTTTCAGGGTATGGGCAATGAGCAGTTCTTC
. TRBJ1-1 TRBV2 . CASSGSTRGGTEAFF TGTGCCAGCAGTGGGTCGACCAGGGGAGGCACTGAAGCTTTCTTT
. TRBJ1-5 TRBV5-5 . CASSPLEVWQPQHF TGTGCCAGCAGCCCGTTGGAGGTGTGGCAGCCCCAGCATTTT
few TRBJ2-4 TRBV6-1 . CASSEGSLGATSDIQYF TGTGCCAGCAGTGAAGGCTCCCTAGGGGCCACTTCGGACATTCAGTACTTC
. TRBJ2-1 TRBV5-1 . CASSLAQRLLNSSYNEQFF TGCGCCAGCAGCTTGGCTCAACGATTACTGAACTCTTCCTACAATGAGCAGTTCTTC
. TRBJ2-5 TRBV2 . CASSDTGQETQYF TGTGCCAGCAGTGACACAGGCCAAGAGACCCAGTACTTC
. TRBJ2-1 TRBV10-3 . CAISGKGRSDEQFF TGTGCCATCAGTGGAAAGGGACGGAGTGATGAGCAGTTCTTC
. TRBJ2-6 TRBV2 . CASMRFLQTGANVLTF TGTGCCAGCATGCGGTTCCTACAGACTGGGGCCAACGTCCTGACTTTC
. TRBJ2-2 TRBV30 . CAWSTPGELFF TGTGCCTGGAGTACCCCCGGGGAGCTGTTTTTT
. TRBJ1-1 TRBV5-6 . CASSPGLRNTEAFF TGTGCCAGCAGCCCCGGTCTCCGGAACACTGAAGCTTTCTTT
. TRBJ2-2 TRBV9 . CASSVGQRTNTGELFF TGTGCCAGCAGCGTAGGACAGCGGACCAACACCGGGGAGCTGTTTTTT
. TRBJ2-7 TRBV7-9 . CASSLGGTRSYEQYF TGTGCCAGCAGCTTAGGTGGTACTCGCTCCTACGAGCAGTACTTC
. TRBJ2-7 TRBV28 . CASSLGAYEQYF TGTGCCAGCAGTTTGGGGGCTTACGAGCAGTACTTC
. TRBJ1-2 TRBV5-4 . CASSLEKDNYGYTF TGTGCCAGCAGCTTGGAAAAGGATAACTATGGCTACACCTTC
. TRBJ2-7 TRBV6-1 . CASSASGLGEQYF TGTGCCAGCTCAGCCTCGGGTCTAGGCGAGCAGTACTTC
. TRBJ2-3 TRBV9 . CASSVNRAIGGDTQYF TGTGCCAGCAGCGTGAACAGGGCAATAGGGGGAGATACGCAGTATTTT
. TRBJ2-7 TRBV14 . CASSRAGNLYEQYF TGTGCCAGCAGCCGGGCGGGGAACCTCTACGAGCAGTACTTC
. TRBJ2-1 TRBV11-2 . CASSHGRPEYNGQFF TGTGCCAGCAGCCACGGACGGCCGGAATACAATGGGCAGTTCTTC
. TRBJ1-1 TRBV9 . CASSVSPNTEAFF TGTGCCAGCAGCGTTAGCCCGAACACTGAAGCTTTCTTT
once TRBJ1-5 TRBV10-3 . CAISEGGSAGHTQPQHF TGTGCCATCAGTGAAGGAGGGTCAGCAGGGCACACGCAGCCCCAGCATTTT
. TRBJ2-2 TRBV10-1 . CASSESSPGRTGELFF TGCGCCAGCAGTGAGTCTTCCCCAGGGAGGACCGGGGAGCTGTTTTTT
once TRBJ2-1 TRBV19 . CASSRGGSYNEQFF TGTGCCAGTAGCAGGGGGGGATCCTACAATGAGCAGTTCTTC
. TRBJ2-7 TRBV5-1 TRBD2 CASSLRAGATGEQYF TGCGCCAGCAGCTTGCGAGCGGGGGCCACAGGGGAGCAGTACTTC
. TRBJ1-1 TRBV10-3 . CVVQGRLGTEAFF TGTGTCGTCCAGGGACGCCTGGGGACTGAAGCTTTCTTT
. TRBJ2-2 TRBV27 . CASSQEFFTGELFF TGTGCCAGCAGCCAAGAATTTTTCACCGGGGAGCTGTTTTTT
. TRBJ1-2 TRBV6-1 . CASSARDFYGYTF TGTGCCAGCAGTGCCCGGGACTTTTATGGCTACACCTTC
. TRBJ1-6 TRBV4-2 TRBD1 CASSPKGQPISPLHF TGTGCCAGCAGCCCTAAGGGACAGCCCATTTCACCCCTCCACTTT
. TRBJ1-2 TRBV6-6 TRBD1 CASSRPGQINYGYTF TGTGCCAGCAGTCGCCCGGGACAGATCAACTATGGCTACACCTTC
. TRBJ1-1 TRBV6-6 . CASSYRDHKNTEAFF TGTGCCAGCAGTTATCGGGACCATAAGAACACTGAAGCTTTCTTT
. TRBJ2-2 TRBV29-1 . CSVLTGAGFSAGELFF TGCAGCGTCCTCACCGGGGCAGGGTTTTCGGCCGGGGAGCTGTTTTTT
. TRBJ1-1 TRBV4-1 . CASSQFPRDTEAFF TGCGCCAGCAGCCAATTCCCCAGGGATACTGAAGCTTTCTTT
. TRBJ2-7 TRBV29-1 TRBD1 CSVDTGEHEQYF TGCAGCGTTGACACAGGGGAACACGAGCAGTACTTC
. TRBJ1-1 TRBV6-5 TRBD1 CASSYLSDRAQAFF TGTGCCAGCAGTTACCTCTCCGACAGGGCGCAAGCTTTCTTT
. TRBJ2-3 TRBV11-3 . CASSFMPADTQYF TGTGCCAGCAGCTTCATGCCGGCAGATACGCAGTATTTT
. TRBJ1-1 TRBV6-5 . CATRTLAGANEAFF TGTGCCACCCGTACTTTGGCGGGCGCTAATGAAGCTTTCTTT
. TRBJ2-7 TRBV7-9 TRBD2 CASTAGDSGEQYF TGTGCCAGCACGGCGGGAGACTCCGGAGAGCAGTACTTC
. TRBJ1-6 TRBV6-5 . CASGTEKKSPLHF TGTGCCAGCGGTACGGAGAAAAAATCACCCCTCCACTTT
. TRBJ1-1 TRBV5-1 . CASSPGQPNTEAFF TGCGCCAGCAGCCCTGGACAGCCGAACACTGAAGCTTTCTTT
once TRBJ2-5 TRBV2 TRBD2 CASSEGERGGRETQYF TGTGCCAGCAGTGAAGGAGAGCGGGGGGGCCGGGAGACCCAGTACTTC
. TRBJ1-6 TRBV28 TRBD1 CASRDRVGNSPLHF TGTGCCAGCCGGGACAGAGTGGGAAATTCACCCCTCCACTTT
. TRBJ2-1 TRBV6-1 TRBD1 CLSARDRSFNEQFF TGTCTGAGTGCGAGGGACAGAAGTTTCAATGAGCAGTTCTTC
once TRBJ1-1 TRBV18 . CASSPSRSTEAFF TGTGCCAGCTCACCAAGTCGGTCCACTGAAGCTTTCTTT
. TRBJ2-3 TRBV2 . CASSQQGGQDTQYF TGTGCCAGCAGTCAGCAGGGGGGCCAGGATACGCAGTATTTT
. TRBJ2-7 TRBV4-1 . CASSQDLVRGFHEQYF TGCGCCAGCAGCCAAGATCTGGTGAGAGGGTTCCACGAGCAGTACTTC
. TRBJ2-2 TRBV5-8 TRBD2 CASSPGLGRTGELFF TGTGCCAGCAGTCCCGGACTAGGAAGGACCGGGGAGCTGTTTTTT
. TRBJ1-1 TRBV18 TRBD1 CASSPNRGSSRGAFF TGTGCCAGCTCACCGAACAGGGGCAGCAGCAGGGGAGCTTTCTTT
. TRBJ2-2 TRBV10-2 . CAGGNTGELFF TGCGCCGGAGGGAACACCGGGGAGCTGTTTTTT
. TRBJ2-5 TRBV7-9 TRBD2 CASSLVGLAGETQYF TGTGCCAGCAGCTTAGTCGGACTAGCGGGGGAGACCCAGTACTTC
. TRBJ2-7 TRBV27 TRBD1 CASSLRDRGSYEQYF TGTGCCAGCAGTCTCCGGGACAGGGGCTCCTACGAGCAGTACTTC
. TRBJ2-1 TRBV7-7 TRBD2 CASSSLTSGGAGEQFF TGTGCCAGCAGCTCCCTTACTAGCGGGGGGGCTGGGGAGCAGTTCTTC
. TRBJ1-3 TRBV5-6 . CASSLPSSGNTIYF TGTGCCAGCAGCTTGCCAAGCTCTGGAAACACCATATATTTT
. TRBJ1-4 TRBV20-1 . CSGRKNEKLFF TGCAGTGGGCGAAAGAATGAAAAACTGTTTTTT
few TRBJ1-1 TRBV10-3 . CAITQDGYTEAFF TGTGCCATCACCCAGGACGGTTACACTGAAGCTTTCTTT
. TRBJ1-1 TRBV5-1 . CASSRGSGDTEAFF TGCGCCAGCAGCCGGGGCTCTGGGGACACTGAAGCTTTCTTT
. TRBJ1-2 TRBV5-1 . CASSKGKGSYGYTF TGCGCCAGCAGCAAAGGAAAGGGTAGCTATGGCTACACCTTC
few TRBJ2-1 TRBV7-6 . CASSPQLEQFF TGTGCCAGCAGCCCCCAGTTGGAGCAGTTCTTC